This T cell receptor (beta chain) was recovered during a study of CD8 T cells in Susac syndrome. Study-wide results and limits: The study's TCR sequencing and HLA analysis covered a relatively small number of individuals, and the study acknowledged this.

V was clipped by 4 bases and J by 11 bases; unmatched bases: 3. The CDR3 spans 11 residues. Germline lookup yields CDR1 DFQATT and CDR2 SNEGSKA (reference sequence). CD8+ and CD4+ T cells from blood underwent TCR beta sequencing, which was carried out in a high-throughput format. It was treatment-naive patients with stable or active relapsing-remitting disease who made up the multiple sclerosis controls. Bulk CD8+ and CD4+ cells came from magnetic negative isolation; CD8+ TEMRA by FACS. As regards this clonotype: What it recognizes is unknown.

A quantity of about 0.45 to 1 ug RNA underwent reverse transcription using random hexamers. MiXCR, run by TCRdb on the immunoSEQ multiplex PCR reads, gives a single entry per CDR3 protein. The table shows 150,000 to 200,000 distinct CDR3 sequences, with roughly 95% occurring only once. Sequencing was carried out using CD8+ T cells from PBMCs. The clonotype originates from a human donor with multiple sclerosis. The chain links TRBV20-1 to TRBJ2-4; 9 bases map to TRBD1. The CDR3 nucleotides are TGCAGTGCTACCGACAGGGGGGTTCAGTACTTC. It codes for CSATDRGVQYF.